These T cell receptor beta chains were read from a single sample in a study of blood T cell repertoires in COVID-19. Repertoires were generated with immunoSEQ multiplex PCR, while TCRdb's copy carries only in-frame clones and drops some. The sample carries about half a million clones, 80% to 90% recorded once. What was sequenced was peripheral blood. The receptors originated from a human donor in a cohort sampled during active COVID-19. The conserved cysteine and the conserved F or W are not part of the CDR3 here.

CDR3 length | J gene | V gene | CDR3 protein
13 | TRBJ1-5 | TRBV3-1/TRBV3-2 | ASSQDSGGSQPQH
12 | TRBJ1-4 | TRBV6-5 | ASELHGGNEKLF
13 | TRBJ2-5 | TRBV12-5 | ASGFSGGGKETQY
12 | TRBJ1-5 | TRBV19 | ATSGGGGNQPQH
13 | TRBJ2-3 | TRBV7-3 | ASSLDRARSDTQY
15 | TRBJ2-1 | TRBV19 | ASSIGAGLAGYNEQF
14 | TRBJ2-1 | TRBV27 | ASSSIPGLAWNEQF
11 | TRBJ1-1 | TRBV25-1 | ASSDLVGNRAF
14 | TRBJ2-5 | TRBV11-2 | ASSLGSGTVQETQY
12 | TRBJ1-4 | TRBV5-1 | ASSTGTGVEKLF
12 | TRBJ2-7 | TRBV30 | AWSELAGGDEQY
12 | TRBJ1-4 | TRBV19 | ASSMQQGMQKLF
9 | TRBJ2-5 | TRBV30 | AWSVEETQY
14 | TRBJ2-5 | TRBV19 | ASSLGWRQGRETQY
14 | TRBJ2-1 | TRBV7-2 | ASSPKYDRAYNEQF
13 | TRBJ1-5 | TRBV5-1 | ASSERTGVGQPQH
13 | TRBJ2-1 | TRBV11-2 | ASSLGLREGGEQF
11 | TRBJ2-3 | TRBV11-2 | ASSLELDGGQY
17 | TRBJ1-1 | TRBV3-1/TRBV3-2 | ASSQEGSGWGIMNTEAF
12 | TRBJ1-1 | TRBV27 | ASTRGLSYTEAF
15 | TRBJ2-3 | TRBV7-9 | ASSLRGLAEGTDTQY
14 | TRBJ2-1 | TRBV7-3 | ASSLSALASRPRLF
12 | TRBJ2-7 | TRBV7-9 | ASSLTGSTYEQY
12 | TRBJ2-2 | TRBV11-3 | ASSALSMTGELF
15 | TRBJ2-7 | TRBV7-6 | ASSLRTHISGIDEQY
13 | TRBJ1-4 | TRBV28 | ASSSRTSPNEKLF
14 | TRBJ2-5 | TRBV14 | ASSQVRDRVGETQY
13 | TRBJ2-7 | TRBV15 | ATSRRLGQSYEQY
13 | TRBJ2-7 | TRBV6-2/TRBV6-3 | ASSSSGTGGYEQY
14 | TRBJ1-4 | TRBV9 | ASSGGPTASYEKLF
12 | TRBJ1-1 | TRBV11-3 | ASSPNPGITEAF
12 | TRBJ1-2 | TRBV5-6 | ASSFITGERGYT
13 | TRBJ2-7 | TRBV9 | ASSVGLAGTYEQY
14 | TRBJ2-3 | TRBV7-2 | ASSPRFGTGGNTQY
12 | TRBJ1-1 | TRBV2 | ASSRDRGNTEAF
13 | TRBJ2-1 | TRBV28 | ASSIPGQGNNEQF
13 | TRBJ1-1 | TRBV2 | ASSRMLTPNTEAF
11 | TRBJ2-7 | TRBV7-2 | ASARGQSYEQY
13 | TRBJ2-3 | TRBV19 | ASSTGTGATDTQY
13 | TRBJ1-1 | TRBV11-2 | ASSSGFSGEREAF
13 | TRBJ1-5 | TRBV10-3 | AISGDRGLNQPQH
13 | TRBJ2-5 | TRBV7-7 | ASSLVGTPQETQY
12 | TRBJ2-1 | TRBV29-1 | SATGTGSYNEQF
13 | TRBJ2-3 | TRBV7-2 | ASSSRTPPTDTQY
15 | TRBJ2-1 | TRBV21-1 | ASSKISTSGGHNEQF
14 | TRBJ2-3 | TRBV3-1/TRBV3-2 | ASSRPLGGTTDTQY
10 | TRBJ1-1 | TRBV9 | ASSVGGSEAF
12 | TRBJ2-2 | TRBV11-2 | ASSLDPGTGELF
12 | TRBJ1-2 | TRBV5-1 | ASATMGLRYGYT
16 | TRBJ2-6 | TRBV2 | ASSVPGLGSSGANVLT
12 | TRBJ2-5 | TRBV5-1 | ASSLEGGRETQY
13 | TRBJ2-1 | TRBV11-1 | ASSAGTGPYNEQF
14 | TRBJ2-7 | TRBV7-6 | ASSPGQAKLTYEQY
14 | TRBJ1-4 | TRBV7-6 | ASSLGDRDGHEKLF
12 | TRBJ1-5 | TRBV7-8 | ATSLQGIGQPQH